Sequencing of this T cell receptor beta chain was carried out in a study of metastatic and nonmetastatic thyroid tumors. Across the whole study: Repertoire comparison spanned blood and tumor or nodule tissue of malignant and benign thyroid patients. Study conclusions and caveats: In both blood and tumor samples, TCR beta diversity was reported significantly higher for malignant than benign nodules.

Germline-derived CDR1 and CDR2 are MNHNS and SASEGT. The length of the CDR3 is 14 residues. Trimming cost V 6 bases and J 4 bases, with 13 bases left between them. Prior to thyroid surgery, none of the patients had received any treatment. TCRdb reassembled clones from the PCR reads with MiXCR. The sample carries around 12,000 clones, 9% to 13% recorded once. This clone rates as medium-sized. Its antigen remains unidentified. The sequencing sample was made of blood. The chain couples TRBV6-1 to TRBJ1-3, with D perhaps TRBD1 (6 bases). The TCR was taken from a female donor with papillary thyroid cancer or a benign thyroid nodule (not recorded which). Some clones in this sample may be carry-over from other donors' samples. The CDR3 coding sequence is TGTGCCAGCAGCTCAGGGGCAATCGGAAACACCATATATTTT. This translates into CASSSGAIGNTIYF.